Included here is one T cell receptor (beta chain) sequence, with context. The antigen is unknown. V gave up 5 bases and J gave up 2 bases; unmatched junction bases: 5. This CDR3 is 15 amino acids long. Germline assignment: CDR1 SGHRS and CDR2 YFSETQ. The sample is drawn from a study of T-cell reconstitution after alpha-beta-depleted transplantation in children. The study's findings and limits: In patients about two months after transplant, alpha-beta T cells reportedly arose from several hundred expanded graft clones. Surviving thymic progenitors and recipient T cells were the source of high TCRbeta diversity at day 60 in some patients. T-cell counts and diversity at one year following transplant were attributed mainly to newly produced T cells.

Using unique molecular identifiers, the investigators prepared the TCRbeta library. TCRdb reprocessed the PCR reads with MiXCR, giving one entry per CDR3 protein. The sample contains tens of thousands of distinct CDR3 sequences, less than 55% of which appear only once. The clonotype originates from a male patient younger than 18 who had a stem cell transplant for acute lymphoblastic leukemia, so the T cells may come from the graft donor. This specimen consisted of PBMCs, mostly from graft donor cells, obtained 360 days after TCRalphabeta/CD19-depleted stem cell transplant. The chain combines TRBV5-1 with TRBJ2-1; 9 bases match TRBD2. The CDR3 sequence is CASRVASGTYNEQFF. The CDR3 bases are TGCGCCAGCAGAGTGGCTAGCGGGACCTACAATGAGCAGTTCTTC.